The clone carrying this T cell receptor beta chain has a single count. Germline CDR1 and CDR2: SGHRS and YFSETQ. Trimming pared 4 bases from V and 0 bases from J, leaving 17 bases between. The CDR3 spans 18 residues. The sample is drawn from a study of T cells after yellow fever vaccination. MiXCR, applied by TCRdb to the 5' RACE reads, yields one record per CDR3 protein. In the table there are fewer than 350,000 distinct CDR3 sequences, 8.7% of which are singletons. This specimen consisted of PBMCs, obtained on the day of the first yellow fever vaccination. The receptor was derived from a man between 18 and 35 years old who received the YFV17D yellow fever vaccine. This chain links TRBV5-1 with TRBJ2-6; D unresolved. CDR3 in amino acids: CASSPTGDPSSGANVLTF. The CDR3 DNA reads TGCGCCAGCAGCCCAACCGGTGACCCCAGCTCTGGGGCCAACGTCCTGACTTTC.